This T cell receptor (beta chain) came from a study of metastatic and nonmetastatic thyroid tumors. Study-wide points: It was reported that TCR beta diversity was significantly higher in malignant thyroid tumors than benign nodules, in blood and tumor.

This clone was picked up a small number of times. What it recognizes is unknown. TCRdb re-analyzed the PCR reads using MiXCR. Counted here are under 7,500 clones, roughly 32% occurring once; the ten biggest clones make up roughly a sixth. V was pared by 5 bases and J by 0 bases, with 15 bases between. CDR3 size: 16 residues. Thyroid surgery was performed in patients who had received no treatment beforehand. This sequence was found in a female donor with papillary thyroid cancer or a benign thyroid nodule (not recorded which). Some clones in this sample may be carry-over from other donors' samples. Sequenced sample: adjacent normal tissue. This chain uses TRBV12-3 or TRBV12-4 with TRBJ2-3, with D possibly matching TRBD2 (5 bases). CDR3 DNA sequence: TGTGCCAGCAGTACGACGGCCAGCGGCAGCACAGATACGCAGTATTTT. Its protein is CASSTTASGSTDTQYF.